This paragraph covers one T cell receptor (beta chain) sequence. This sample's TCRbeta library carried unique molecular identifier barcodes. TCRdb independently ran MiXCR on the PCR reads; one entry per CDR3 protein. Among a few hundred thousand distinct CDR3 sequences listed, approximately 12% were seen once. The sample originates from a study of T-cell reconstitution after alpha-beta-depleted transplantation in children. V shed 6 bases, J shed 2 bases, and the junction held 7 bases outside the gene matches. The CDR3 is 15 residues long. Germline CDR1 MNHNS, CDR2 SASEGT. The chain is built from TRBV6-1 and TRBJ2-1, with TRBD1 matching 7 bases. This clonotype originated in a human donor who donated a stem cell graft to a child with Fanconi anemia. The sequences come from PBMCs, collected from the stem cell graft. The CDR3 nucleotides are TGTGCCAGCAGGACTTCCGGGACAGCCTACAATGAGCAGTTCTTC. Its translation: CASRTSGTAYNEQFF.